The clone carrying this T cell receptor beta chain turned up a few times. This specimen belongs to a study of T cells after yellow fever vaccination. Each CDR3 protein gets one entry after TCRdb re-called the 5' RACE reads with MiXCR. The profile shows about 58,000 distinct CDR3 sequences, approximately 5.5% of them singletons. Trimming cost V 4 bases and J 6 bases, with 8 bases left between them. CDR1 is SEHNR, CDR2 FQNEAQ, per germline (reference sequence). This CDR3 has 12 residues. The chain uses TRBV7-9 and TRBJ2-3; no reliable D call. The receptor's source is a man younger than 35 who received the YFV17D yellow fever vaccine. Sequenced here: PBMCs, either bulk or a sorted T-cell subset (CD4+, CD8+, memory, or dextramer-sorted; not recorded which), sampled on the day of the yellow fever booster vaccination. CDR3 in DNA: TGTGCCAGCAGCTACGGGTTGGATACGCAGTATTTT. Its translation is CASSYGLDTQYF.